These 26 T cell receptor beta chains were all obtained from the same sample, sequenced in a study of stem cell transplantation in POMP-related autoinflammatory disease (dated by TCRdb to about 2021). In the paper's terms, the time point label means: before hematopoietic stem cell transplant. Receptor libraries were prepared by the immunoSEQ multiplex PCR assay. Drawn from immuneACCESS, this table holds only the in-frame rearrangements with V and J called that TCRdb kept. Clones are partly lost; checked studies trace under half to an unresolved V gene and leave the rest unexplained. The sample yields roughly 32,000 clones; almost 90% were counted once. Of the sample, 0.7% to 0.9% is held by the ten largest clones. The source was CD4+ T cells from PBMCs, collected before stem cell transplantation. All receptors derive from a human donor with POMP-related autoinflammation and immune dysregulation (PRAID).

This chain connects TRBV29-1 to TRBJ2-1, with TRBD2 identical over 9 bases. J gave up 5 bases and V 0 bases, and 8 bases lay outside the gene matches. CDR1 and CDR2 from the germline V gene are SQVTM and ANQGSEA. CDR3 size: 16 residues. The CDR3 region has the DNA TGCAGCGTTGAAGATGTAGCGGGGGCCCTAGACAATGAGCAGTTCTTC. Translation gives CSVEDVAGALDNEQFF.

This clone was counted between two and nine times. The V and J genes are TRBV7-9 and TRBJ1-1; D is ambiguous. Trimming removed 3 bases at V and 6 bases at J, with 11 bases between. This CDR3 comprises 13 residues. Germline CDR1 reads SEHNR; CDR2 reads FQNEAQ (reference sequence). The CDR3 DNA reads TGTGCCAGCAGCTTGATCCATGGAGCTGAAGCTTTCTTT. Translation: CASSLIHGAEAFF.

The chain links TRBV5-4 to TRBJ2-1, with D perhaps matching TRBD1 (5 bases). The CDR3 totals 18 residues. Germline V gene data show CDR1 as SGHNT and CDR2 as YYREEE (reference sequence). With 3 bases removed from V and 3 bases from J, the gap between germline ends came to 22 bases. The CDR3 DNA reads as TGTGCCAGCAGCTCAAATTTAAGGGGTGGTAGGGTCTACAATGAGCAGTTCTTC. It encodes CASSSNLRGGRVYNEQFF.

This rearrangement joins TRBV5-4 to TRBJ2-5; D not certain. In germline, CDR1 is SGHNT, CDR2 YYREEE (reference sequence). This CDR3 is built from 13 residues. V dropped 4 bases and J dropped 4 bases, with 11 bases sitting between them. CDR3 sequence (DNA): TGTGCCAGCAGCAATAAGAGTGGAGAGACCCAGTACTTC. Its protein is CASSNKSGETQYF.

This clone has just one count. The V gene is TRBV19, the J gene TRBJ2-2, with D possibly TRBD1 on 6 matching bases. Germline V gene sequence: CDR1 LNHDA, CDR2 SQIVND (reference sequence). The V and J ends lost 7 bases and 4 bases respectively, with 16 bases between them. The CDR3 runs 15 residues. The DNA for the CDR3 is TGTGCCAGTACCTATATCGACAGGTTCACCGGGGAGCTGTTTTTT. Translation: CASTYIDRFTGELFF. Full variable domain (missing parts from reference TRBV19 and TRBJ2-2): DGGITQSPKYLFRKEGQNVTLSCEQNLNHDAMYWYRQDPGQGLRLIYYSQIVNDFQKGDIAEGYSVSREKKESFPLTVTSAQKNPTAFYLCASTYIDRFTGELFFGEGSRLTVL.

CDR3 coding DNA: TGTGCCAGCAGTTTAGGGCCAGTCCAAGAGACCCAGTACTTC. Residues: CASSLGPVQETQYF. The rearrangement uses TRBV27 and TRBJ2-5; no definite D call. V was trimmed by 2 bases and J by 1 base, leaving 8 bases between them. Germline CDR1 and CDR2: MNHEY and SMNVEV (reference sequence). This CDR3 is 14 amino acids long.

V usage is TRBV11-1 and J usage is TRBJ2-2; D remains unclear. Trimming shortened V by 2 bases and J by 1 base, and 5 bases separated the two germline ends. CDR1 is SGHAT, CDR2 FQDESV, per germline (reference sequence). The CDR3 covers 14 residues. CDR3 in DNA: TGTGCCAGCAGCTTATTGGGGAACACCGGGGAGCTGTTTTTT. Translation: CASSLLGNTGELFF. The whole variable domain, remainder taken from reference TRBV11-1 and TRBJ2-2, is EAEVAQSPRYKITEKSQAVAFWCDPISGHATLYWYRQILGQGPELLVQFQDESVVDDSQLPKDRFSAERLKGVDSTLKIQPAELGDSAMYLCASSLLGNTGELFFGEGSRLTVL.

The V and J genes are TRBV9 and TRBJ2-2, with 9 bases lining up with TRBD1. The germline V gene encodes CDR1 SGDLS and CDR2 YYNGEE. CDR3 length: 14 residues. Trimming at V came to 7 bases and at J to 7 bases, leaving 8 bases not matched to a gene. CDR3 loop: CASSRDRDVGELFF. CDR3 DNA sequence: TGTGCCAGCTCCCGGGACAGGGATGTCGGGGAGCTGTTTTTT.

To note about this clone: At the DNA level, this CDR3 is encoded by other sequences in the same sample as well. The chain recombines TRBV5-1 with TRBJ2-2; D not certain. Germline V gives CDR1 SGHRS, CDR2 YFSETQ. Deletions cut 4 bases from V and 6 bases from J, with 10 bases between. This CDR3 contains 13 residues. The CDR3 DNA is TGCGCCAGCAGCCCGCTTGAACCCGGGGAGCTGTTTTTT. Its translation is CASSPLEPGELFF. Looking up the rest from reference TRBV5-1 and TRBJ2-2 gives the full variable domain: KAGVTQTPRYLIKTRGQQVTLSCSPISGHRSVSWYQQTPGQGLQFLFEYFSETQRNKGNFPGRFSGRQFSNSRSEMNVSTLELGDSALYLCASSPLEPGELFFGEGSRLTVL.

This chain connects TRBV7-2 to TRBJ2-3; D is unclear. Trimming stripped 0 bases from V and 4 bases from J, with 5 bases between. The CDR3 is 13 amino acids. Per the germline V gene, CDR1 is SGHTA and CDR2 is FQGNSA. The CDR3 spells CASSLAIADTQYF. The CDR3 DNA reads as TGTGCCAGCAGCTTAGCGATCGCAGATACGCAGTATTTT.

This rearrangement joins TRBV4-2 to TRBJ2-3, with 8 bases aligning to TRBD2. The J segment lost 6 bases and the V segment lost 4 bases, leaving 12 bases of the junction unmatched. In germline, CDR1 is LGHNA, CDR2 YNFKEQ. The CDR3 spans 16 residues. The CDR3 loop reads CASSLMFGGAEDTQYF. The DNA for the CDR3 is TGTGCCAGCAGCCTCATGTTCGGGGGGGCCGAGGATACGCAGTATTTT.

The chain joins TRBV18 to TRBJ2-1; D is uncertain. The CDR3 has 14 amino acids. Trimming left V 4 bases short and J 5 bases short, with 12 bases between. CDR1 is KGHSH and CDR2 is LQKENI in the germline V gene. The CDR3 spells CASSQSYSDNEQFF. CDR3 bases: TGTGCCAGCTCACAGAGCTATTCGGACAATGAGCAGTTCTTC. Filled out from reference TRBV18 and TRBJ2-1, the complete variable domain reads NAGVMQNPRHLVRRRGQEARLRCSPMKGHSHVYWYRQLPEEGLKFMVYLQKENIIDESGMPKERFSAEFPKEGPSILRIQQVVRGDSAAYFCASSQSYSDNEQFFGPGTRLTVL.

CDR3 bases: TGCGCCAGCAGCTTGGAGGGGTCGAACTATGGCTACACCTTC. It yields the protein CASSLEGSNYGYTF. The chain combines TRBV5-1 with TRBJ1-2, with a weak D call TRBD1 (5 bases). This CDR3 has 14 amino acids. Per germline, CDR1 SGHRS and CDR2 YFSETQ. V lost 0 bases and J lost 2, with 8 bases in between.

This chain links TRBV6-1 with TRBJ1-4, with a tentative D call TRBD1 (5 bases). V was shortened by 2 bases and J by 5 bases, with 12 bases between the two germline ends. The CDR3 extends over 15 amino acids. Germline-derived CDR1 and CDR2 are MNHNS and SASEGT. This CDR3 is CASSENGALNEKLFF. The CDR3 DNA reads TGTGCCAGCAGTGAAAACGGGGCACTAAATGAAAAACTGTTTTTT.

The gene calls are TRBV28 and TRBJ1-1; D is uncertain. Germline CDR1 reads MDHEN; CDR2 reads SYDVKM. V lost 10 bases to trimming and J lost 2 bases, with 20 bases between them. CDR3 size: 15 residues. Here the CDR3 DNA reads TGTGCCACAGTCCAACCCTCTGGTGGTAACACTGAAGCTTTCTTT. Its protein product is CATVQPSGGNTEAFF. Full variable domain (missing parts from reference TRBV28 and TRBJ1-1): DVKVTQSSRYLVKRTGEKVFLECVQDMDHENMFWYRQDPGLGLRLIYFSYDVKMKEKGDIPEGYSVSREKKERFSLILESASTNQTSMYLCATVQPSGGNTEAFFGQGTRLTVV.

This chain connects TRBV6-1 to TRBJ2-2; D may be TRBD1 or TRBD2 (5 bases each). The CDR3 is 14 residues long. The germline CDR1 and CDR2 sequences are MNHNS and SASEGT. V was trimmed by 10 bases and J by 6 bases, leaving 18 bases between them. CDR3 DNA sequence: TGTGCCACTAGCCGGGGCCCTCAGCCCGGGGAGCTGTTTTTT. It codes for CATSRGPQPGELFF.

The CDR3 region is CASSLPTRLRPQEEQETQYF. CDR3 DNA sequence: TGTGCCAGCAGTCTACCCACGCGGCTGAGACCCCAGGAGGAACAAGAGACCCAGTACTTC. This chain uses TRBV28 with TRBJ2-5; D possibly corresponds to TRBD2 (5 bases). CDR3 length equals 20 residues. Germline CDR1 and CDR2: MDHEN and SYDVKM. Trimming left V 5 bases short and J 2 bases short, with 30 bases between.

J is TRBJ2-7 and V is TRBV14, with D uncertain. The CDR3 is 14 residues long. Trimming cost V 1 base and J 3 bases, with 10 bases left between them. Germline loops: CDR1 SGHDN, CDR2 FVKESK. CDR3 DNA: TGTGCCAGCAGCCAAGGAAGCGCGAACTACGAGCAGTACTTC. This encodes CASSQGSANYEQYF.

A word on this clone: Germline is not matched at one junction end, which may reflect a read error. The gene calls are TRBV4-1 and TRBJ1-5; 11 nucleotides match TRBD1. Per germline, CDR1 MGHRA and CDR2 YSYEKL. The CDR3 extends over 15 amino acids. CDR3 region: CASSPGTGGNQAQHF. The CDR3 DNA follows: TGCGCCAGCAGCCCCGGGACAGGGGGGAATCAGGCCCAGCATTTT.

This CDR3 reads CASSLRFTRDASYEQYF. The DNA for the CDR3 is TGTGCCAGCTCACTTAGATTTACCCGGGACGCCTCCTACGAGCAGTACTTC. The chain uses TRBV18 and TRBJ2-7; the D call may be TRBD1 or TRBD2 (5 bases each). V lost 4 bases and J lost 0, with 19 bases in between. The CDR3 is 17 amino acids. The V gene's germline CDR1 is KGHSH and CDR2 LQKENI.

The chain combines TRBV7-9 with TRBJ2-5; maybe TRBD2 (6 bases). V lost 5 bases to trimming and J lost 5 bases, with 15 bases between them. CDR3 size: 14 residues. The germline V gene has CDR1 SEHNR and CDR2 FQNEAQ (reference sequence). The CDR3 region is CASSTSGGGETQYF. Here the CDR3 DNA reads TGTGCCAGCAGCACGTCCGGGGGTGGGGAGACCCAGTACTTC. Full variable domain (outside the CDR3, taken from reference TRBV7-9 and TRBJ2-5): DTGVSQNPRHKITKRGQNVTFRCDPISEHNRLYWYRQTLGQGPEFLTYFQNEAQLEKSRLLSDRFSAERPKGSFSTLEIQRTEQGDSAMYLCASSTSGGGETQYFGPGTRLLVL.

The J gene is TRBJ2-7, the V gene TRBV6-5, with D possibly being TRBD1 (5 bases). The CDR3 loop spans 11 amino acids. The germline V and J ends were trimmed by 5 bases and 6 bases, with 8 bases remaining between them. CDR1 and CDR2 (germline): MNHEY, SVGAGI. CDR3 DNA sequence: TGTGCCAGCAGTGACAGTATCGAGCAGTACTTC. As protein: CASSDSIEQYF.

The rearrangement uses TRBV2 and TRBJ2-7, with D perhaps matching TRBD1 (6 bases). CDR1 and CDR2 from the germline V gene are SNHLY and FYNNEI. CDR3 length: 14 amino acids. The ends were cut back, 7 bases at V and 2 bases at J, with 15 bases in the middle. CDR3 DNA: TGTGCCAGCACCCCGACAGGAGCAACCTACGAGCAGTACTTC. Protein product: CASTPTGATYEQYF.

This chain connects TRBV6-5 to TRBJ2-5, with a possible D match to TRBD1 (5 bases). This CDR3 has 15 residues. CDR1 MNHEY and CDR2 SVGAGI come from the germline V gene. V was shortened by 6 bases and J by 7 bases, with 21 bases between the two germline ends. CDR3 in amino acids: CASSRLRQTLGTQYF. CDR3 bases: TGTGCCAGCAGCCGACTCAGACAGACCCTGGGGACCCAGTACTTC.

This clone was counted between two and nine times. The rearrangement links TRBV10-2 to TRBJ1-5; no firm D call. The CDR3 sequence is 14 residues long. V lost 3 bases, J lost 4 bases, and 10 bases lay in between. The germline gives CDR1 WSHSY, CDR2 SAAADI. CDR3 in DNA: TGCGCCAGCAGTGACTCGCTCCTAAATCAGCCCCAGCATTTT. Amino acid sequence: CASSDSLLNQPQHF.

The chain combines TRBV11-2 with TRBJ1-4; 8 nucleotides match TRBD1. This CDR3 contains 15 residues. The V and J ends lost 1 base and 5 bases, in that order; junction bases with no gene match: 3. The V gene's germline CDR1 is SGHAT and CDR2 FQNNGV. The DNA for the CDR3 is TGTGCCAGCAGCTTAGTCACAGGGGGAAATGAAAAACTGTTTTTT. Its translation is CASSLVTGGNEKLFF.